This T cell receptor beta chain was identified during a study of blood T cell repertoires in COVID-19 (dated by TCRdb to the early 2020s). General notes on the study: Collaborator samples came from the United States, Italy and Spain and covered acute and convalescent phases of COVID-19. The prospective study material was composed of cDNA or gDNA derived from T cells, B-cell-depleted T cells, or PBMCs. The sample metadata nearly always contained a de-identified subject ID, COVID-19 status, age in years and sex. Samples were obtained from the ongoing ImmuneRACE study (first 160 participants) and from some 1,200 subjects provided by 6 global collaborators. The repertoires were released in a freely available public database intended as a resource for research on the immune response to SARS-CoV-2. HLA class I and class II types, where available, came from metadata supplied by the sample provider rather than from assay-based typing. Subjects who had been exposed to COVID-19, were actively infected with it, or had recovered from it provided the deeply sampled blood TCRbeta repertoires that made up the dataset.

Participants in the prospective study were aged about 18 to 95 years, lived in 20 to 30 United States geographic areas, and enrolled through a virtual design. Cohort assignment in the prospective study relied on participant-reported clinical history from a screening survey and a study questionnaire. For ImmuneRACE Cohort 3, a participant was defined as recovered based on two consecutive negative NP/OP PCR tests, clearance by a healthcare professional, or resolution of symptoms. In the prospective study, whole blood, serum and a nasopharyngeal or oropharyngeal swab were collected from each participant by mobile phlebotomists. Participants in the prospective study had the option to provide additional blood draws and questionnaires over an approximately 2-month period. Prospective study blood samples were shipped either frozen or at room temperature before DNA extraction. As concerns this clone: There is no known antigen for this receptor. No much larger clone is present one base from it, and per-base qualities are unavailable.

TCRbeta CDR3 regions were amplified from genomic DNA by means of the immunoSEQ Assay, a bias-controlled multiplex PCR. From the authors' description of their analysis: Within the assay, amplification of reference gene primers was used to estimate how many nucleated cells each sample contained. Sequence reads were collapsed and filtered to measure the absolute abundance of every unique TCRbeta CDR3 rearrangement. For each sample, productive Simpson clonality was calculated by taking the square root of Simpson's diversity index across productive rearrangements. The table comes from immuneACCESS by way of TCRdb, which keeps in-frame sequences with V and J called. Part of the clones is missing from these tables; in studies checked, under half for an unresolved V gene and the rest for unknown reasons. The V and J calls and clone size were taken over from that table, and D and trimming were inferred from the DNA. Recorded for this sample are around 500,000 clones; around nine tenths of them occurred a single time. The ten largest clones add up to 8.3% of the sample.

Here is what the overall study found, with its caveats: The amount of clinical and demographic metadata varied by source and participant and was provided uncurated.

Sequences LNHDA (CDR1) and SQIVND (CDR2) are obtained from the germline V gene (reference sequence). Including cysteine and phenylalanine, the CDR3 has 11 amino acids. Only CDR3 DNA remains: 33 bases, in frame from the first base. V and J lose 7 bases and 2 bases, and a span of 5 bases separates them. The chain uses TRBV19 and TRBJ1-1, with no confidently assigned D gene. Sequencing was done on a sample of PBMCs or T cells enriched from blood (not recorded which). The clonotype originates from a woman in her fifties or sixties who had recovered from COVID-19. The CDR3 corresponds to CASMSNTEAFF. The sequenced DNA: TGTGCCAGTATGTCAAACACTGAAGCTTTCTTT. The CDR3 plus the reference TRBV19 and TRBJ1-1 genes for the other parts give the full variable domain: DGGITQSPKYLFRKEGQNVTLSCEQNLNHDAMYWYRQDPGQGLRLIYYSQIVNDFQKGDIAEGYSVSREKKESFPLTVTSAQKNPTAFYLCASMSNTEAFFGQGTRLTVV.